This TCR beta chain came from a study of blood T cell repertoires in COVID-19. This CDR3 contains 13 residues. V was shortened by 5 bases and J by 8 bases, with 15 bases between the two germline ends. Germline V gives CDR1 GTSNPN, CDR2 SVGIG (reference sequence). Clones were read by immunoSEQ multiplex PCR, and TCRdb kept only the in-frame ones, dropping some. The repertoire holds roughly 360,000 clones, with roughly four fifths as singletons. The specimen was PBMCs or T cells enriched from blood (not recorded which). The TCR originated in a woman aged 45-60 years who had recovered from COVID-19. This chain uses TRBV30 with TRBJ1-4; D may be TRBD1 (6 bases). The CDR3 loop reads CAWARGVEEKLFF. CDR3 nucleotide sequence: TGTGCCTGGGCCAGGGGCGTTGAGGAAAAACTGTTTTTT.